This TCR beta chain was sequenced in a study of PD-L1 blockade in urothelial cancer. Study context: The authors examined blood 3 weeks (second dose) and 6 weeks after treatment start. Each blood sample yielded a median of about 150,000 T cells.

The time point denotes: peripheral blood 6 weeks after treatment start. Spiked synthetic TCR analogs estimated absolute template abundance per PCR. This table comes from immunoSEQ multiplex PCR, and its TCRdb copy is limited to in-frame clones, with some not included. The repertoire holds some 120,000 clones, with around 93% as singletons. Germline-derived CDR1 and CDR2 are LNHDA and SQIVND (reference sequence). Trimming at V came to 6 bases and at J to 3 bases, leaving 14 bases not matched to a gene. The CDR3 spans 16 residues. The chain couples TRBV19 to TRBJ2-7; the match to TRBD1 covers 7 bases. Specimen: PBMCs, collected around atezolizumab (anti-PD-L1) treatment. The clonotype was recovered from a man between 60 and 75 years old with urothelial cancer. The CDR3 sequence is CASSDWDRDRIYEQYF. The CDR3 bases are TGTGCCAGTAGCGATTGGGACCGGGACAGAATCTACGAGCAGTACTTC.